This TCR beta chain was retrieved from a study of T cells in Graves' hyperthyroidism and ophthalmopathy (dated by TCRdb to the late 2010s). With respect to the entire study: Peripheral blood was sampled at the time of initial diagnosis, prior to any treatment. A discovery cohort of approximately 100 patients, 43 with Graves' ophthalmopathy and over 55 with stable Graves' hyperthyroidism, was used to find distinguishing TCR V-J signatures. The paper reports TCR Vbeta CDR3 sequencing of approximately 140 peripheral blood samples: around 41 ophthalmopathy, under 85 hyperthyroidism and around 17 progressor patients. Prospective prediction of ophthalmopathy was tested in an independent validation cohort of 18 hyperthyroidism patients and around 16 patients who later progressed to ophthalmopathy. The 100 or so discovery patients were divided at random into training and test sets in a 7:3 ratio. In addition, the study compared T-cell repertoires in thyroid tissue and in blood from about 6 Graves' hyperthyroidism patients. Following sampling, methimazole starting at 30 mg daily was given to hyperthyroidism patients, and high-dose intravenous methylprednisolone was given to ophthalmopathy patients.

The TCR beta CDR3 regions were amplified from RNA transcripts. The TCR CDR3 was subjected to a first round of RT-PCR using the HTBI primer set and the Qiagen OneStep RT-PCR kit. The libraries were constructed in a second round of multiplex PCR and then size-selected and purified. The libraries were sequenced on an Illumina HiSeq2000 using paired-end 100 bp reads. As for how the authors treated the data: SOAPnuke was used to process the raw data, removing reads that contained adapters or uncalled bases, had a mean Phred below 15, or lacked an exact match to the constant primer or identifier. COPE v1.2.5 was used to merge high-quality paired reads, and clonotypes were defined as unique nucleotide sequences. Clonotypes were aligned to IMGT TRBV, TRBD and TRBJ reference segments using MiTCR v1.1. Analysis was restricted to V-J combinations with a frequency above 0.0001, which covered roughly 99% of repertoires. A TCS score was defined as the ratio of F50 (clonal expansion) to E x V (chaos), with BLOSUM62-based TCRdist applied between CDR3 peptides within each V-J. Welch's t-statistics and random forest reduced 514 V-J features to 13, which were used in a naive Bayes classifier (R e1071). The raw public data were reprocessed by TCRdb itself: fastp quality trimming at Q25, MiXCR clonotype calling, in-frame beta chains only. Identical CDR3 protein sequences are pooled into one entry, listed with their most common genes and DNA. These V and J calls rely on TCRdb rather than the paper's analysis. This sample lists about 500,000 distinct CDR3 sequences; roughly a sixth were detected once. The top ten constitute about 17% of the sample.

V loses 8 bases at its end and J loses 6 bases; junction bases beyond the gene matches: 4. The germline V gene (reference sequence) provides CDR1 SEHNR and CDR2 FQNEAQ. The CDR3, from cysteine to phenylalanine, totals 14 residues. Only CDR3 DNA is held: 42 bases, read in frame from base 1. Stable Graves' hyperthyroidism was defined as no progression to ophthalmopathy during 18 months of follow-up. The hyperthyroidism patients were between 18 and 65 years old and newly diagnosed, with a disease duration of less than 2 months. The study excluded patients with uncontrolled infections, other autoimmune diseases, pregnancy or lactation. Diagnoses relied on clinical symptoms, serum thyroxine and TRAb, thyroid ultrasound and orbital computed tomography. PBMCs were isolated from about 10 ml of fresh peripheral blood by Ficoll-Paque density gradient centrifugation. Total RNA was extracted with Trizol reagent, and quality was checked on an Agilent 2100 Bioanalyzer.

Overall study results and their limits: Blood samples also contained most of the expanded thyroid clonotypes (frequency above 0.001), which suggests that blood repertoires may reflect thyroid immune responses. In cross-validation, a model built on a 13 V-J signature told ophthalmopathy apart from stable hyperthyroidism with under 90% sensitivity and around 83% specificity, and in testing the same model reached 80%/75%. Sample size was not statistically predetermined, and blinding of investigators to group allocation was not performed. In validation, the model predicted progression to ophthalmopathy a median of around 6.5 months before onset, with around 70% sensitivity and about 72% specificity.

In regard to this clonotype: It has no known antigen specificity. No qualities accompany the bases; no much larger clone lies one base away.

The V gene is TRBV7-9 and the J gene is TRBJ2-2; 12 bases in between match TRBD2. Input material: blood. The clonotype comes from a woman younger than 35 with Graves' hyperthyroidism. This receptor carries the CDR3 CASRLAGESGELFF. The DNA sequence follows: TGTGCCAGCCGACTAGCGGGAGAATCCGGGGAGCTGTTTTTT.